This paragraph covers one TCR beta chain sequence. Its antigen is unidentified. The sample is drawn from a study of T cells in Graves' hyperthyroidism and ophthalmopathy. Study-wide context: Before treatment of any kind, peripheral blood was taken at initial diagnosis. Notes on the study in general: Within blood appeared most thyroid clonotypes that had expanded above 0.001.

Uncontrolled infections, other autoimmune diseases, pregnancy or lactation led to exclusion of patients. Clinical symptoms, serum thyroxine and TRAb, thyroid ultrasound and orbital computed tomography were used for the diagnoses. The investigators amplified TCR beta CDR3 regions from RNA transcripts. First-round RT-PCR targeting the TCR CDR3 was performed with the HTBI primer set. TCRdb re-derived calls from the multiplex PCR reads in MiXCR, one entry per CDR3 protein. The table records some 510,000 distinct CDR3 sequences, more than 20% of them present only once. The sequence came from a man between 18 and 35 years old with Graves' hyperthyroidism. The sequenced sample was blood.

The DNA for the CDR3 is TGTGCCAGTAAGAGGGGACTAGCGGGGGAGTTGGAGACCCAGTACTTC. As protein: CASKRGLAGELETQYF. J is TRBJ2-5 and V is TRBV19; 14 positions match TRBD2. CDR3 length equals 16 residues. The junction had 9 bases not matched to a gene; V was cut back by 7 bases and J by 5 bases. Germline assignment: CDR1 LNHDA and CDR2 SQIVND (reference sequence).